The 18 T cell receptor beta chains below all came from one sample that was sequenced in a study of blood T cell repertoires in COVID-19. Sequencing was performed with immunoSEQ multiplex PCR; in TCRdb, only in-frame clones are kept and a portion is missing. The sample contains 300,000 to 350,000 clones, around nine tenths of which appear only once. The sequenced material came from PBMCs or T cells enriched from blood (not recorded which). The receptors shown here come from a woman aged 25 to 39 who had been exposed to COVID-19.

J is TRBJ2-1 and V is TRBV25-1; possible D gene TRBD1, 8 bases. This CDR3 comprises 16 residues. The V and J ends lost 2 bases and 5 bases respectively, with 16 bases between them. Germline values: CDR1 MGHDK, CDR2 SYGVNS. The CDR3 protein is CASSERGGTGDNEQFF. As DNA, the CDR3 is TGTGCCAGCAGTGAAAGGGGGGGGACAGGAGACAATGAGCAGTTCTTC. Together with reference TRBV25-1 and TRBJ2-1, the CDR3 gives the full variable domain: EADIYQTPRYLVIGTGKKITLECSQTMGHDKMYWYQQDPGMELHLIHYSYGVNSTEKGDLSSESTVSRIRTEHFPLTLESARPSHTSQYLCASSERGGTGDNEQFFGPGTRLTVL.

This clone has more than one count but fewer than ten. V usage is TRBV21-1 and J usage is TRBJ2-7; the listed D gene, TRBD1, was not tested against the DNA. TRBV21-1 is assigned pseudogene status. This CDR3 contains 12 residues. The CDR3 DNA reads as TGTGCCAGCAGACAGGGGCCCTACGAGCAGTACTTC. Its protein is CASRQGPYEQYF.

The J gene is TRBJ2-1, the V gene TRBV6-5; D is ambiguous. The germline gives CDR1 MNHEY, CDR2 SVGAGI. Trimming stripped 0 bases from V and 7 bases from J, with 10 bases between. The CDR3 covers 14 residues. DNA for the CDR3: TGTGCCAGCAGTTACTCTGGAGCGAGAAATGAGCAGTTCTTC. The encoded protein is CASSYSGARNEQFF.

V is TRBV3-1 (or the pseudogene TRBV3-2) and J is TRBJ1-1, with 9 bases that match TRBD1. CDR3 length equals 13 residues. The germline gives CDR1 LGHDT, CDR2 YNNKEL (reference sequence). J was trimmed by 4 bases and V by 5 bases; bases with no gene match: 2. Here the CDR3 reads CASSSTGGTEAFF. DNA for the CDR3: TGTGCCAGCAGCTCGACAGGGGGCACTGAAGCTTTCTTT.

The gene calls are TRBV3-1 (or the pseudogene TRBV3-2) and TRBJ1-2, with no clear D. V lost 4 bases, J lost 5 bases, and 11 bases lay in between. Germline CDR1 and CDR2: LGHDT and YNNKEL (reference sequence). The CDR3 sequence is 13 residues long. CDR3 bases: TGTGCCAGCAGCCCCTACCCCGATTATGGCTACACCTTC. Translation gives CASSPYPDYGYTF.

The genes are TRBV5-1 and TRBJ2-2; D possibly corresponds to TRBD2 (6 bases). Germline assignment: CDR1 SGHRS and CDR2 YFSETQ. V gave up 0 bases and J gave up 3 bases, with 15 bases separating them. The CDR3 is made up of 17 amino acids. DNA of the CDR3: TGCGCCAGCAGCTTGGGGGGACTGGGGCAGGACACCGGGGAGCTGTTTTTT. This sequence encodes CASSLGGLGQDTGELFF.

J is TRBJ2-1 and V is TRBV9; 15 bases are shared with TRBD2. The CDR3 extends over 19 amino acids. The germline V gene encodes CDR1 SGDLS and CDR2 YYNGEE. V lost 2 bases to trimming and J lost 3 bases; unmatched junction nucleotides: 9. The CDR3 nucleotides read TGTGCCAGCAGCGTTTATCCCGGGACTAGCGGGGGGATCTACAATGAGCAGTTCTTC. This sequence encodes CASSVYPGTSGGIYNEQFF.

The CDR3 protein is CASSASYNEQFF. The CDR3 DNA follows: TGTGCCAGCAGCGCGTCCTACAATGAGCAGTTCTTC. The chain carries TRBV9 and TRBJ2-1; no definite D call. V lost 3 bases, J lost 1 base, and 2 bases lay in between. Germline CDR1 reads SGDLS; CDR2 reads YYNGEE. CDR3 length: 12 amino acids. The entire variable domain, with the rest obtained from reference TRBV9 and TRBJ2-1, is as follows: DSGVTQTPKHLITATGQRVTLRCSPRSGDLSVYWYQQSLDQGLQFLIQYYNGEERAKGNILERFSAQQFPDLHSELNLSSLELGDSALYFCASSASYNEQFFGPGTRLTVL.

This clone was counted only a few times. V and J are TRBV5-4 and TRBJ1-4, with D possibly TRBD1 on 6 matching bases. This CDR3 has 14 residues. Per the germline V gene, CDR1 is SGHNT and CDR2 is YYREEE (reference sequence). V lost 5 bases and J lost 7, with 15 bases in between. Here the CDR3 reads CASRDPGTPEKLFF. The CDR3 DNA reads TGTGCCAGCAGGGACCCCGGGACACCTGAAAAACTGTTTTTT.

The chain couples TRBV28 to TRBJ1-4; D call uncertain. V was shortened by 6 bases and J by 4 bases, with 9 bases between the two germline ends. The CDR3 contains 13 residues. Germline values: CDR1 MDHEN, CDR2 SYDVKM. CDR3 nucleotide sequence: TGTGCCAGCAGCACAGATCGTAATGAAAAACTGTTTTTT. Protein: CASSTDRNEKLFF.

The V call is TRBV6-5, the J call TRBJ1-1; D is undetermined. The V end lost 8 bases, the J end lost 4 bases, and 11 bases lay between the germline ends. The CDR3 is 12 residues long. Germline lookup yields CDR1 MNHEY and CDR2 SVGAGI. CDR3 residues: CASPGVFTEAFF. In DNA form, the CDR3 reads TGTGCCAGCCCCGGGGTTTTCACTGAAGCTTTCTTT.

The chain uses TRBV27 and TRBJ2-1; 9 bases fit TRBD2. With 6 bases clipped from V and 7 bases from J, the junction kept 13 bases outside the gene matches. This CDR3 comprises 16 residues. Germline CDR1 is MNHEY and CDR2 is SMNVEV (reference sequence). The CDR3 spells CASRVSGGRAGNEQFF. The CDR3 DNA reads TGTGCCAGCAGGGTGAGTGGCGGGAGGGCCGGAAATGAGCAGTTCTTC.

The chain employs TRBV5-1 and TRBJ2-1; the match to TRBD2 covers 7 bases. The CDR3 contains 17 residues. The germline V gene has CDR1 SGHRS and CDR2 YFSETQ. J gave up 2 bases and V 0 bases, and 8 bases lay outside the gene matches. CDR3 sequence reads: CASSLDPTSAAYNEQFF. Written as DNA, the CDR3 is TGCGCCAGCAGCTTGGATCCAACTAGCGCAGCCTACAATGAGCAGTTCTTC.

The CDR3 region is CAWGRGSSDTQYF. The CDR3 nucleotides are TGTGCCTGGGGCCGGGGGTCGTCAGATACGCAGTATTTT. The chain carries TRBV30 and TRBJ2-3, with D maybe TRBD2 (6 bases). Trimming removed 5 bases from V and 4 bases from J, with 13 bases in between. Per germline, CDR1 GTSNPN and CDR2 SVGIG (reference sequence). The CDR3 contains 13 residues. Supplemented by reference TRBV30 and TRBJ2-3, the full variable domain reads SQTIHQWPATLVQPVGSPLSLECTVEGTSNPNLYWYRQAAGRGLQLLFYSVGIGQISSEVPQNLSASRPQDRQFILSSKKLLLSDSGFYLCAWGRGSSDTQYFGPGTRLTVL.

J is TRBJ1-5 and V is TRBV7-9, with D possibly matching TRBD1 (5 bases). The CDR3 is 15 amino acids. Trimming pared 1 base from V and 6 bases from J, leaving 13 bases between. Germline V gene data show CDR1 as SEHNR and CDR2 as FQNEAQ (reference sequence). The CDR3 is CASSLGQGVSQPQHF. The CDR3 nucleotides read TGTGCCAGCAGCTTAGGGCAGGGTGTGAGTCAGCCCCAGCATTTT.

This rearrangement joins TRBV20-1 to TRBJ2-7, with 7 bases that match TRBD2. This CDR3 contains 14 residues. The germline V gene encodes CDR1 DFQATT and CDR2 SNEGSKA (reference sequence). After removal of 3 bases from V and 1 base from J, the junction contained 6 bases not matched to a gene. CDR3 in amino acids: CSASGGGASYEQYF. CDR3 nucleotides: TGCAGTGCTAGTGGGGGGGGAGCATCCTACGAGCAGTACTTC.

The chain links TRBV6-6 to TRBJ1-2; D is undetermined. Germline CDR1 is MNHNY and CDR2 is SVGAGI (reference sequence). V was pared by 6 bases and J by 2 bases, with 10 bases between. The CDR3 runs to 13 residues. CDR3 loop: CASREASNYGYTF. The CDR3 bases are TGTGCCAGCAGGGAGGCGTCGAACTATGGCTACACCTTC.

On this clone itself: This sample also contains other DNA sequences that code for the same CDR3. The V call is TRBV28, the J call TRBJ1-5; D gene ambiguous. The germline CDR1 and CDR2 sequences are MDHEN and SYDVKM. The CDR3 runs to 12 residues. Trimming stripped 4 bases from V and 4 bases from J, with 5 bases between. The CDR3 sequence: CASSSGNQPQHF. CDR3 coding DNA: TGTGCCAGCAGTTCCGGGAATCAGCCCCAGCATTTT.